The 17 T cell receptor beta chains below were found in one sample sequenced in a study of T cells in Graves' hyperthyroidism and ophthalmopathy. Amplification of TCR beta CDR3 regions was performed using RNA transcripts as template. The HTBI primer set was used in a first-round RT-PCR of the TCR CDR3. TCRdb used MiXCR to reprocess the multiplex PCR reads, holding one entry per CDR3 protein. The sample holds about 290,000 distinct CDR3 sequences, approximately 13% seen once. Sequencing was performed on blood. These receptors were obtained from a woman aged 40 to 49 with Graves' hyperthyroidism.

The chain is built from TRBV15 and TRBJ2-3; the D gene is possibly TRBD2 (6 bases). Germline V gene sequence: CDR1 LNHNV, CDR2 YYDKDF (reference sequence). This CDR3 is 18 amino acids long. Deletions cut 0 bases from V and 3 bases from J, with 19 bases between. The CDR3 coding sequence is TGTGCCACCAGCAGAGACCGCTGGTGGAGGGGTCGGACAGATACGCAGTATTTT. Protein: CATSRDRWWRGRTDTQYF.

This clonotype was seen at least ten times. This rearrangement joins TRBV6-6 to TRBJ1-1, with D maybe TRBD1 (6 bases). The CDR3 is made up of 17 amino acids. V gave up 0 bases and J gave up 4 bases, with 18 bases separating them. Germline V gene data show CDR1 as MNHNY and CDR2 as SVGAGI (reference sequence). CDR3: CASSYSPQSNRATEAFF. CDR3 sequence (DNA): TGTGCCAGCAGTTACTCCCCCCAAAGTAACAGGGCCACTGAAGCTTTCTTT.

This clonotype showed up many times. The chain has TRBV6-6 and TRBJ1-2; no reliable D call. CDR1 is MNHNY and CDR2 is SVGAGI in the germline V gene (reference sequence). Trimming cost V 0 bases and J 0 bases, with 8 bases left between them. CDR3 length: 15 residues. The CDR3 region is CASSYSDLSNYGYTF. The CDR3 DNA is TGTGCCAGCAGTTACTCAGACCTTTCTAACTATGGCTACACCTTC.

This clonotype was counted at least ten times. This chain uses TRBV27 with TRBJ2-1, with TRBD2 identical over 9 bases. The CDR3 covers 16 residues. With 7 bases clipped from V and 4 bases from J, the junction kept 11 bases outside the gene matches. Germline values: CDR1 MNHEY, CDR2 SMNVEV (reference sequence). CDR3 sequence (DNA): TGTGCCAGCACCCGCGGGGGACTAGCTGTATACAATGAGCAGTTCTTC. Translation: CASTRGGLAVYNEQFF.

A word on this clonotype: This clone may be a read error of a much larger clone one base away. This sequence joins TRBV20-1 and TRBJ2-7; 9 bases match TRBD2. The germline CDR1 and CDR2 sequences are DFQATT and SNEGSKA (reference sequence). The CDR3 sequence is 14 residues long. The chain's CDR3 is CGAHIAGASYEQYF. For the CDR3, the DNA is TGCGGTGCTCATATAGCGGGAGCCTCCTACGAGCAGTACTTC.

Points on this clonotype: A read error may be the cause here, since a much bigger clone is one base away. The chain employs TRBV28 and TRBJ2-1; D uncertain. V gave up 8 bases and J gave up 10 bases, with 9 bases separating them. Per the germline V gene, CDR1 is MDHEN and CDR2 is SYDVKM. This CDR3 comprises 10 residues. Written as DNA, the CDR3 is TGTGCCAGCGGCAGGAACGAGCAGTTCTTC. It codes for CASGRNEQFF.

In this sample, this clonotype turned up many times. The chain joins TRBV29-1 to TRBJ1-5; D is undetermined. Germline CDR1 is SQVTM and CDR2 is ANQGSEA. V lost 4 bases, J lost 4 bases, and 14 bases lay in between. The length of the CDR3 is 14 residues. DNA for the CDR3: TGCAGCGTTGGGGCATTAGGTGTAAATCAGCCCCAGCATTTT. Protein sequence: CSVGALGVNQPQHF.

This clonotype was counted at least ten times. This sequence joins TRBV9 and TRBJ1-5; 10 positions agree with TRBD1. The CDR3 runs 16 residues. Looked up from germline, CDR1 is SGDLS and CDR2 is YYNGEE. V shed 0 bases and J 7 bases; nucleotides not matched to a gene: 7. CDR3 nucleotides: TGTGCCAGCAGCGTAGACGAGACAGGGGGCTCGCAGCCCCAGCATTTT. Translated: CASSVDETGGSQPQHF.

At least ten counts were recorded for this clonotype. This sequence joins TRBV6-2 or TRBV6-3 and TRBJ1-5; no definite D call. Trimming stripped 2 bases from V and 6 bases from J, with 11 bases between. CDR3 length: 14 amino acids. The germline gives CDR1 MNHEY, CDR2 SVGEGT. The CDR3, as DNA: TGTGCCAGCAGTTACGCGGGTGCAAGTCAGCCCCAGCATTTT. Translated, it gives CASSYAGASQPQHF.

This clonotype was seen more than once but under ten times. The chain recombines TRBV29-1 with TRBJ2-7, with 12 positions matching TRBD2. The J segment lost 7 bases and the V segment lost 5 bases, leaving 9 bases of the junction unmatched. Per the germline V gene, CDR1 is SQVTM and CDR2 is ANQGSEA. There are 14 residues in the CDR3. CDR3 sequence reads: CSVRGGLAGFEQYF. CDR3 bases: TGCAGCGTTCGAGGGGGACTAGCGGGCTTTGAGCAGTACTTC.

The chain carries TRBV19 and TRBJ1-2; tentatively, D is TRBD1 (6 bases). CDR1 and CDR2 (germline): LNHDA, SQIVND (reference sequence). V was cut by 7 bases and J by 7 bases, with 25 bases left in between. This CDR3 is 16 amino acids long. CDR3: CASKFEPTGRPGGYTF. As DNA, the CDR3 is TGTGCCAGTAAATTCGAACCGACAGGCCGCCCCGGTGGCTACACCTTC.

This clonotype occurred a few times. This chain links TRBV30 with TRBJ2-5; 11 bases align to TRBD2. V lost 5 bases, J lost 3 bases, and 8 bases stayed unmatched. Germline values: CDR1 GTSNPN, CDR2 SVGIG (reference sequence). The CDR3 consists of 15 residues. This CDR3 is CAWSIGLAGEETQYF. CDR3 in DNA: TGTGCCTGGTCAATCGGACTAGCGGGCGAAGAGACCCAGTACTTC.

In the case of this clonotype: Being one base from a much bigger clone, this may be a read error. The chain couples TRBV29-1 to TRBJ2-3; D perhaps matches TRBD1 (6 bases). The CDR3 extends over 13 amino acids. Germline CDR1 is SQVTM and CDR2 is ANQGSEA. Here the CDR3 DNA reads TGCAGCGTTGAAGAGGGGGACACAGATACGCGGTATTTT. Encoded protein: CSVEEGDTDTRYF.

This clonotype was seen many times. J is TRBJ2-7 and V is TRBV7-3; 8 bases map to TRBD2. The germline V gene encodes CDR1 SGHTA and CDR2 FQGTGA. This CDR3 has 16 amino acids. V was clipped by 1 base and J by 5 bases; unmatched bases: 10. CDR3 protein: CASSLNPLAGFNEQYF. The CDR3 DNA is TGTGCCAGCAGCTTAAACCCGCTAGCGGGTTTCAACGAGCAGTACTTC.

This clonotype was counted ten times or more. The CDR3 sequence is CASSGVGTSGSNEQFF. The CDR3 nucleotides read TGTGCCAGCAGCGGGGTCGGGACTAGCGGGAGCAATGAGCAGTTCTTC. The V and J genes are TRBV9 and TRBJ2-1, with 14 positions matching TRBD2. From germline, CDR1 is SGDLS and CDR2 YYNGEE. The CDR3 is made up of 16 amino acids. The junction had 5 bases not matched to a gene; V was cut back by 3 bases and J by 6 bases.

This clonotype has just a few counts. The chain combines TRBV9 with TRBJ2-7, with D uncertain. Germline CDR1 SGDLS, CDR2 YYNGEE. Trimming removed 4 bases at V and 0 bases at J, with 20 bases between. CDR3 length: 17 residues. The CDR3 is CASSPHPPGPSSYEQYF. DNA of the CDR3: TGTGCCAGCAGCCCCCACCCCCCGGGCCCGAGCTCCTACGAGCAGTACTTC.

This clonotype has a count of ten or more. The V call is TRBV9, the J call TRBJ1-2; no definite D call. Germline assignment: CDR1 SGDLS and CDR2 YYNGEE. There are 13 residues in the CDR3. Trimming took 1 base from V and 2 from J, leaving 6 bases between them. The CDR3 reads CASSVRTNYGYTF. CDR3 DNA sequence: TGTGCCAGCAGCGTACGCACGAACTATGGCTACACCTTC.